The 32 T cell receptor beta chains presented below share a single source sample, sequenced in a study of cytomegalovirus exposure and HLA in healthy donors. The PCR had 60 Vbeta and 13 Jbeta primers. This table comes from immunoSEQ multiplex PCR, and its TCRdb copy is limited to in-frame clones, with some not included. Here the sample spans about 59,000 clones, 80% being singletons. Material: PBMCs. These receptors all stem from a woman between 40 and 55 years old in good health and CMV-seronegative.

V is TRBV6-1 and J is TRBJ2-7; 9 bases align to TRBD1. The CDR3 has 15 amino acids. The V gene end was trimmed by 5 bases and the J gene end by 6 bases; junction bases not matched to a gene: 11. Germline assignment: CDR1 MNHNS and CDR2 SASEGT. The CDR3 loop reads CASSRSRDRDSEQYF. In DNA form, the CDR3 reads TGTGCCAGCAGTAGAAGTCGGGACAGGGATTCCGAGCAGTACTTC.

The chain links TRBV5-1 to TRBJ2-7; D gene uncertain. Germline CDR1 reads SGHRS; CDR2 reads YFSETQ. Trimming removed 0 bases from V and 1 base from J, with 8 bases in between. The CDR3 is 14 residues long. CDR3 nucleotides: TGCGCCAGCAGCTTGGCCAGTCCTTCCTACGAGCAGTACTTC. Residues: CASSLASPSYEQYF.

V usage is TRBV7-9 and J usage is TRBJ2-3, with 9 bases fitting TRBD2. The CDR3 has 15 residues. Germline CDR1 reads SEHNR; CDR2 reads FQNEAQ (reference sequence). With V trimmed by 1 base and J by 4 bases, 3 bases remained unmatched. CDR3 amino acids: CASSLVRTSADTQYF. The CDR3 nucleotides read TGTGCCAGCAGCTTAGTCAGGACTAGCGCAGATACGCAGTATTTT.

This clone was observed a few times. This sequence joins TRBV29-1 and TRBJ2-1; TRBD2 is a possible D gene (6 bases). Germline V lookup: CDR1 SQVTM, CDR2 ANQGSEA. The CDR3 runs 11 residues. Trimming cost V 5 bases and J 12 bases, with 14 bases left between them. The CDR3 loop reads CSVQTGTRQFF. The DNA of the CDR3 is TGCAGCGTTCAGACCGGGACTCGGCAGTTCTTC.

This clone appeared a few times. This chain uses TRBV11-1 with TRBJ1-1, with 8 bases lining up with TRBD1. V lost 4 bases, J lost 2 bases, and 3 bases stayed unmatched. This CDR3 comprises 14 residues. Germline V lookup: CDR1 SGHAT, CDR2 FQDESV (reference sequence). The CDR3 sequence: CASSSRGLNTEAFF. DNA of the CDR3: TGTGCCAGCAGCTCCAGGGGGCTTAACACTGAAGCTTTCTTT.

The gene calls are TRBV6-1 and TRBJ2-3, with D unclear. V was pared by 2 bases and J by 0 bases, with 6 bases between. CDR3 length equals 14 residues. Germline lookup yields CDR1 MNHNS and CDR2 SASEGT. In DNA form, the CDR3 reads TGTGCCAGCAGTGAACCCGGGAGCACAGATACGCAGTATTTT. Translated: CASSEPGSTDTQYF.

The chain couples TRBV6-5 to TRBJ1-2; a possible D gene is TRBD1 (5 bases). Trimming removed 0 bases at V and 8 bases at J, with 13 bases between. The CDR3 spans 14 residues. Germline values: CDR1 MNHEY, CDR2 SVGAGI. CDR3 nucleotides: TGTGCCAGCAGTTACTCGTTAGGGGTAGGAGGCTACACCTTC. It is translated as CASSYSLGVGGYTF.

This chain links TRBV29-1 with TRBJ2-3; D is undetermined. The CDR3 has 14 residues. The germline V and J ends were trimmed by 4 bases and 2 bases, with 13 bases remaining between them. Germline loops: CDR1 SQVTM, CDR2 ANQGSEA. The chain's CDR3 is CSVVQIFNTDTQYF. In DNA form, the CDR3 reads TGCAGCGTTGTGCAGATCTTTAACACAGATACGCAGTATTTT.

The table lists this clone with a count of one. J is TRBJ2-1 and V is TRBV7-7; TRBD2 agrees at 9 bases. This CDR3 has 16 amino acids. Trimming at V came to 1 base and at J to 2 bases, leaving 3 bases not matched to a gene. The germline V gene has CDR1 SSHAT and CDR2 FNYEAQ (reference sequence). The CDR3 region has the DNA TGTGCCAGCAGCTTAGTCGCGGGAGGGCCCTACAATGAGCAGTTCTTC. This codes for CASSLVAGGPYNEQFF. Filled out from reference TRBV7-7 and TRBJ2-1, the complete variable domain reads GAGVSQSPRYKVTKRGQDVTLRCDPISSHATLYWYQQALGQGPEFLTYFNYEAQPDKSGLPSDRFSAERPEGSISTLTIQRTEQRDSAMYRCASSLVAGGPYNEQFFGPGTRLTVL.

This clone was counted between two and nine times. This chain uses TRBV21-1 with TRBJ1-4; TRBD1 reflects the table's D call only, with no check against the DNA. TRBV21-1 is assigned pseudogene status. The CDR3 totals 17 residues. The CDR3 loop is CASAWGWQGGANEKLFF. The CDR3 DNA reads TGTGCCAGCGCCTGGGGATGGCAGGGGGGTGCTAATGAAAAACTGTTTTTT.

The chain joins TRBV7-2 to TRBJ2-3; D ambiguous. Germline V lookup: CDR1 SGHTA, CDR2 FQGNSA. Between the trimmed V and J ends, which lost 11 bases and 7 bases, there was a span of 25 bases. This CDR3 comprises 15 residues. The chain's CDR3 is CASRLVASELYTQYF. CDR3 coding DNA: TGTGCCTCACGGCTGGTCGCGAGCGAACTCTATACGCAGTATTTT. The full variable domain, with the rest looked up from reference TRBV7-2 and TRBJ2-3, is GAGVSQSPSNKVTEKGKDVELRCDPISGHTALYWYRQSLGQGLEFLIYFQGNSAPDKSGLPSDRFSAERTGGSVSTLTIQRTQQEDSAVYLCASRLVASELYTQYFGPGTRLTVL.

The chain is built from TRBV27 and TRBJ2-3, with a tentative D call TRBD2 (7 bases). CDR1 and CDR2 (germline): MNHEY, SMNVEV (reference sequence). The CDR3 has 14 residues. V was trimmed by 6 bases and J by 6 bases, leaving 16 bases between them. The CDR3 coding sequence is TGTGCCAGCAGCTTGGGGGGGGCAATGGATACGCAGTATTTT. This sequence encodes CASSLGGAMDTQYF.

Here the CDR3 DNA reads TGTGCCAGCAGCTACGTAGCGGGAACCACCTACGAGCAGTACTTC. This encodes CASSYVAGTTYEQYF. V usage is TRBV7-6 and J usage is TRBJ2-7; the match to TRBD2 covers 8 bases. Looked up from germline, CDR1 is SGHVS and CDR2 is FNYEAQ. The CDR3 totals 15 residues. Trimming at V came to 4 bases and at J to 2 bases, leaving 7 bases not matched to a gene.

The chain uses TRBV4-1 and TRBJ2-5; D is ambiguous. The CDR3 runs to 14 residues. Trimming stripped 3 bases from V and 4 bases from J, with 12 bases between. Germline loops: CDR1 MGHRA, CDR2 YSYEKL. The CDR3 loop reads CASSQREVGETQYF. The CDR3 region has the DNA TGCGCCAGCAGCCAGCGCGAGGTCGGAGAGACCCAGTACTTC.

The chain carries TRBV25-1 and TRBJ2-1, with no clear D. The V gene's germline CDR1 is MGHDK and CDR2 SYGVNS. Deletions cut 2 bases from V and 6 bases from J, with 8 bases between. CDR3 length equals 13 residues. The CDR3 region has the DNA TGTGCCAGCAGTGAAGGCACCATCAATGAGCAGTTCTTC. Translating it yields CASSEGTINEQFF.

In this sample, this clone turned up once. The chain is built from TRBV29-1 and TRBJ2-5; D remains ambiguous. The J call may not be correct, given that the DNA end is closer to TRBJ2-7. The CDR3 runs 13 residues. The germline V gene has CDR1 SQVTM and CDR2 ANQGSEA. The CDR3: CSVSIAHPYEQYF. In DNA, the CDR3 is TGCAGCGTTAGTATAGCCCACCCCTACGAGCAGTACTTC.

This chain links TRBV27 with TRBJ2-2; no clear D. Per the germline V gene, CDR1 is MNHEY and CDR2 is SMNVEV (reference sequence). V lost 6 bases and J lost 4, with 6 bases in between. The CDR3 has 12 residues. DNA of the CDR3: TGTGCCAGCAGGCCGGGCACCGGGGAGCTGTTTTTT. This encodes CASRPGTGELFF.

V usage is TRBV4-3 and J usage is TRBJ1-3; perhaps TRBD1 as D (6 bases). Trimming left V 3 bases short and J 2 bases short, with 8 bases between. Germline V CDR1 and CDR2: LGHNA, YSLEER. CDR3 length: 14 residues. The CDR3 sequence: CASSQRQAGNTIYF. DNA for the CDR3: TGCGCCAGCAGCCAGCGACAGGCTGGAAACACCATATATTTT.

A single count supports this clone. V usage is TRBV5-1 and J usage is TRBJ1-1; D call uncertain. CDR1 and CDR2 from the germline V gene are SGHRS and YFSETQ. This CDR3 is built from 16 residues. The ends were cut back, 0 bases at V and 4 bases at J, with 16 bases in the middle. The CDR3 DNA follows: TGCGCCAGCAGCTTGGGTGAGGGAACGATCGCCACTGAAGCTTTCTTT. This gives the protein CASSLGEGTIATEAFF.

The V gene is TRBV27, the J gene TRBJ2-1, with a possible D match to TRBD1 (5 bases). The V and J ends lost 3 bases and 8 bases respectively, with 8 bases between them. CDR3 size: 12 residues. CDR1 is MNHEY, CDR2 SMNVEV, per germline (reference sequence). The CDR3 spells CASSLQGYEQFF. Here the CDR3 DNA reads TGTGCCAGCAGTTTGCAGGGCTATGAGCAGTTCTTC.

The V gene is TRBV28, the J gene TRBJ1-5; 9 bases are shared with TRBD1. V lost 6 bases, J lost 5 bases, and 8 bases stayed unmatched. The CDR3 is 15 residues long. The germline gives CDR1 MDHEN, CDR2 SYDVKM. The CDR3 coding sequence is TGTGCCAGCAGCTCGACAGGGGGTCGCGATCAGCCCCAGCATTTT. Its protein is CASSSTGGRDQPQHF.

The chain recombines TRBV5-4 with TRBJ1-4; 7 positions agree with TRBD1. Germline CDR1 reads SGHNT; CDR2 reads YYREEE (reference sequence). After removal of 2 bases from V and 2 bases from J, the junction contained 0 bases not matched to a gene. The CDR3 sequence is 14 residues long. The CDR3 sequence is CASSLQGTNEKLFF. The CDR3 nucleotides are TGTGCCAGCAGCTTACAGGGGACTAATGAAAAACTGTTTTTT. The full variable domain, completed using reference TRBV5-4 and TRBJ1-4, is ETGVTQSPTHLIKTRGQQVTLRCSSQSGHNTVSWYQQALGQGPQFIFQYYREEENGRGNFPPRFSGLQFPNYSSELNVNALELDDSALYLCASSLQGTNEKLFFGSGTQLSVL.

The V and J genes are TRBV5-4 and TRBJ1-6; no clear D gene. Per germline, CDR1 SGHNT and CDR2 YYREEE (reference sequence). V gave up 5 bases and J gave up 9 bases, with 9 bases separating them. This CDR3 has 12 amino acids. This CDR3 reads CASSIAFSPLHF. CDR3 DNA sequence: TGTGCCAGCAGTATAGCATTTTCACCCCTCCACTTT.

The chain combines TRBV25-1 with TRBJ2-7, with D possibly being TRBD1 (5 bases). Germline values: CDR1 MGHDK, CDR2 SYGVNS. This CDR3 contains 14 residues. Trimming stripped 0 bases from V and 4 bases from J, with 10 bases between. The CDR3 bases are TGTGCCAGCAGTGAATACGACAGAGGATACGAGCAGTACTTC. Its translation is CASSEYDRGYEQYF.

In the case of this clone: Its ends do not fully match the called genes, so a read error is possible. V is TRBV9 and J is TRBJ1-4; the D gene is possibly TRBD1 (6 bases). The germline V gene has CDR1 SGDLS and CDR2 YYNGEE. The CDR3 sequence is 17 residues long. CDR3 residues: CASSSSGVYATNEKLFF. CDR3 nucleotides: TGTGCCAGCAGCTCCTCAGGGGTTTATGCAACTAATGAAAAGCTGTTTTTT.

V and J are TRBV7-9 and TRBJ1-1; 10 nucleotides align to TRBD1. CDR1 is SEHNR, CDR2 FQNEAQ, per germline (reference sequence). With V trimmed by 5 bases and J by 5 bases, 8 bases remained unmatched. The CDR3 runs to 15 residues. CDR3 amino acids: CASSPRDRGITEAFF. For the CDR3, the DNA is TGTGCCAGCAGCCCGCGGGACAGGGGAATAACTGAAGCTTTCTTT.

The chain couples TRBV6-1 to TRBJ2-7, with 7 bases matching TRBD2. Losses at the gene ends were 2 bases for V and 7 bases for J; bases not matched to a gene: 5. The CDR3 is 13 amino acids. Germline V gene lookup returns CDR1 MNHNS and CDR2 SASEGT. The CDR3 DNA is TGTGCCAGCAGTGAATCAGGACTAGGGGAGCAGTACTTC. It translates to CASSESGLGEQYF.

The rearrangement links TRBV7-2 to TRBJ2-7, with 10 bases that match TRBD1. Per the germline V gene, CDR1 is SGHTA and CDR2 is FQGNSA. With V trimmed by 4 bases and J by 4 bases, 7 bases remained unmatched. CDR3 length equals 15 residues. As DNA, the CDR3 is TGTGCCAGCAGCTCGGGACAGGGGCGAGGATACGAGCAGTACTTC. Its translation is CASSSGQGRGYEQYF. Full variable domain (rest looked up from reference TRBV7-2 and TRBJ2-7): GAGVSQSPSNKVTEKGKDVELRCDPISGHTALYWYRQSLGQGLEFLIYFQGNSAPDKSGLPSDRFSAERTGGSVSTLTIQRTQQEDSAVYLCASSSGQGRGYEQYFGPGTRLTVT.

CDR3 sequence reads: CASSQDGGGYGYTF. The CDR3 DNA sequence: TGCGCCAGCAGCCAAGATGGAGGGGGCTACGGCTACACCTTC. The chain employs TRBV4-3 and TRBJ1-2; 7 bases align to TRBD1. Trimming cost V 0 bases and J 8 bases; bases outside gene matches: 6. Per the germline V gene, CDR1 is LGHNA and CDR2 is YSLEER. The CDR3 is 14 residues long.

The CDR3 spells CASSSEPGLAGGSSYNEQFF. CDR3 DNA: TGTGCCAGCAGCTCGGAGCCTGGACTAGCGGGAGGGAGCTCCTACAATGAGCAGTTCTTC. This rearrangement joins TRBV4-2 to TRBJ2-1; 15 bases agree with TRBD2. With 5 bases clipped from V and 0 bases from J, the junction kept 11 bases outside the gene matches. CDR1 and CDR2 from the germline V gene are LGHNA and YNFKEQ. The CDR3 covers 20 residues.

V usage is TRBV7-9 and J usage is TRBJ2-7, with 7 bases that match TRBD2. The CDR3 is made up of 12 amino acids. Germline V gene sequence: CDR1 SEHNR, CDR2 FQNEAQ (reference sequence). V lost 6 bases and J lost 3; bases outside the gene matches: 2. The CDR3 sequence is CASSWEGYEQYF. CDR3 sequence (DNA): TGTGCCAGCAGTTGGGAGGGCTACGAGCAGTACTTC. The variable domain in full, completed from reference TRBV7-9 and TRBJ2-7, reads DTGVSQNPRHKITKRGQNVTFRCDPISEHNRLYWYRQTLGQGPEFLTYFQNEAQLEKSRLLSDRFSAERPKGSFSTLEIQRTEQGDSAMYLCASSWEGYEQYFGPGTRLTVT.

V and J are TRBV7-8 and TRBJ2-7; D remains unclear. The CDR3 is made up of 17 amino acids. CDR1 and CDR2 from the germline V gene are SGHVS and FQNEAQ. Between the trimmed V and J ends, which lost 1 base and 0 bases, there was a span of 16 bases. This CDR3 is CASSLGGSGRSSYEQYF. The CDR3, as DNA: TGTGCCAGCAGCTTAGGCGGCTCCGGCCGAAGCTCCTACGAGCAGTACTTC.